This T cell receptor beta chain was sequenced for a study of response to subunit inactivated influenza vaccine. Overall study results and limits: Only a handful of new T cells, the authors suggested, are recruited with each seasonal influenza vaccination.

Via MiXCR, TCRdb re-called the RT-PCR reads, giving one row per CDR3 protein. The table includes around 750,000 distinct CDR3 sequences, approximately 21% detected once. The CDR3 has 14 residues. Losses at the gene ends were 6 bases for V and 4 bases for J; bases not matched to a gene: 3. This clonotype was seen repeatedly, ten times or more. Its antigen is not known. Sequences were derived from PBMCs from blood, sampled more than 4 days after vaccination. V gene TRBV12-3 or TRBV12-4 combines with J gene TRBJ1-5; 10 bases agree with TRBD1. This sequence originates from a man between 50 and 59 years old who received an inactivated influenza vaccine. CDR3: CASSQGQGNQPQHF. The CDR3 DNA sequence: TGTGCCAGCAGCCAGGGACAGGGGAATCAGCCCCAGCATTTT.